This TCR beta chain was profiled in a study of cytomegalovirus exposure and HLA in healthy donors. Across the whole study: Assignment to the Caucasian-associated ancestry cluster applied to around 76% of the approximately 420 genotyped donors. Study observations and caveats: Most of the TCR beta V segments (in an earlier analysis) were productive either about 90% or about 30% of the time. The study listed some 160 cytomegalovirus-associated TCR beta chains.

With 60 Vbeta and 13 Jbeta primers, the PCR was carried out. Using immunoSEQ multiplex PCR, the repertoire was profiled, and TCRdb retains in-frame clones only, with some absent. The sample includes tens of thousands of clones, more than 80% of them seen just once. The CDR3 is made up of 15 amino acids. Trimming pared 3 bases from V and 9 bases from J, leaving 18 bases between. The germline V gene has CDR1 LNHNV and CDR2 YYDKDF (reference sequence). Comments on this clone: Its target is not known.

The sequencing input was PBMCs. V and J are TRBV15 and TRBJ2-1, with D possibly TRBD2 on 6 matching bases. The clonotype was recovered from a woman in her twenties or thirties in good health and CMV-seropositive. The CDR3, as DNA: TGTGCCACCAGCAGGGCGGGGTCGATATGGGCTGAGCAGTTCTTC. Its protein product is CATSRAGSIWAEQFF.